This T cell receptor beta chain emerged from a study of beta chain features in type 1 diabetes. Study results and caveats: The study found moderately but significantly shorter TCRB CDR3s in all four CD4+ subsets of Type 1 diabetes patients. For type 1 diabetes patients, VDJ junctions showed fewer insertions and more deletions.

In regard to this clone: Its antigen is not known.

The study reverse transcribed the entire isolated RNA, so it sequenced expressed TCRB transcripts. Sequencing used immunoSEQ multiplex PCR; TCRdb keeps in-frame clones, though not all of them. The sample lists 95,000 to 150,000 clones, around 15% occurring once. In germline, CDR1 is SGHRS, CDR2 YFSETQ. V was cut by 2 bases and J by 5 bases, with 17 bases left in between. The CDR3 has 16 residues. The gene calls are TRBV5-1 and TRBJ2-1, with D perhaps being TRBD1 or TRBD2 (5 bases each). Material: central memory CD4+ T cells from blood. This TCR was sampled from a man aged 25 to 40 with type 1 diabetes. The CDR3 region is CASSFRPGTDNNEQFF. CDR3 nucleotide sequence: TGCGCCAGCAGCTTTAGACCGGGGACGGACAACAATGAGCAGTTCTTC.